This T cell receptor (beta chain) appears in the sequencing data of a study of blood T cell repertoires in COVID-19. Study-wide background: Samples came from the United States, Italy and Spain, spanning acute and convalescent COVID-19. T cells, B-cell-depleted T cells, or PBMCs supplied cDNA or gDNA.

How the authors handled the data: Estimation of nucleated cell counts was performed using reference gene primer amplification. Using immunoSEQ multiplex PCR, the repertoire was profiled, and TCRdb retains in-frame clones only, with some absent. The V and J calls and clone size were taken over from that table, and D and trimming were inferred from the DNA. The sample consists of some 110,000 clones, 70% to 85% of them appearing once. Germline V gene lookup returns CDR1 KGHSH and CDR2 LQKENI. V lost 3 bases to trimming and J lost 0 bases; unmatched junction nucleotides: 6. The CDR3 loop spans 16 amino acids.

This sequence originates from a man aged 65-85 years with active or convalescent COVID-19. The sequenced material came from peripheral blood. The chain recombines TRBV18 with TRBJ1-1; TRBD1 agrees at 8 bases. CDR3 coding DNA: TGTGCCAGCTCACCGAGGCAGGGGGCTATGAACACTGAAGCTTTCTTT. This codes for CASSPRQGAMNTEAFF.